These 21 T cell receptor beta chains were all obtained from the same sample, sequenced in a study of blood T cell repertoires in COVID-19 (dated by TCRdb to about 2020). The library was prepared using the immunoSEQ multiplex PCR assay. TCRdb re-hosts the immuneACCESS table, in-frame sequences only. Its copies lack some clones; in the studies checked, an unresolved V gene accounts for under half of them, and the cause for the rest is not known. The sample table holds hundreds of thousands of clones, of which approximately 91% were seen once. The ten largest clones capture less than 9.5% of the sample. The sample comprised peripheral blood. All receptors come from a woman between 50 and 59 years old with COVID-19, enrolled during active disease.

DNA of the CDR3: TGTGCCAGCAGCGCCCGCGACGGACTTAACACTGAAGCTTTCTTT. The encoded protein is CASSARDGLNTEAFF. This chain links TRBV9 with TRBJ1-1; no reliable D call. V was trimmed by 3 bases and J by 2 bases, leaving 14 bases between them. The CDR3 totals 15 residues. From germline, CDR1 is SGDLS and CDR2 YYNGEE.

V and J are TRBV18 and TRBJ1-3; 7 positions agree with TRBD1. The germline V gene encodes CDR1 KGHSH and CDR2 LQKENI. The CDR3 extends over 15 amino acids. Losses at the gene ends were 6 bases for V and 4 bases for J; bases not matched to a gene: 9. The CDR3 region is CASSPTGLTGNTIYF. DNA for the CDR3: TGTGCCAGCTCCCCGACAGGGTTGACCGGAAACACCATATATTTT.

The CDR3 reads CASSLAQTGVEAFF. The CDR3 DNA follows: TGTGCCAGCAGCTTGGCGCAGACAGGGGTTGAAGCTTTCTTT. The chain couples TRBV5-4 to TRBJ1-1, with 8 bases identical to TRBD1. The trim removed 0 bases at V and 7 bases at J, leaving 5 bases unmatched. The CDR3 has 14 amino acids. Germline V gene data show CDR1 as SGHNT and CDR2 as YYREEE (reference sequence). Together with reference TRBV5-4 and TRBJ1-1, the CDR3 gives the full variable domain: ETGVTQSPTHLIKTRGQQVTLRCSSQSGHNTVSWYQQALGQGPQFIFQYYREEENGRGNFPPRFSGLQFPNYSSELNVNALELDDSALYLCASSLAQTGVEAFFGQGTRLTVV.

This chain uses TRBV2 with TRBJ2-3; D gene unclear. Trimming removed 7 bases at V and 0 bases at J, with 26 bases between. This CDR3 is 19 amino acids long. Germline V gene data show CDR1 as SNHLY and CDR2 as FYNNEI. The CDR3 DNA follows: TGTGCCAGCATTCTAAAAATTGAGGTCGTTTCTCGGAGCACAGATACGCAGTATTTT. Translation: CASILKIEVVSRSTDTQYF.

The chain has TRBV29-1 and TRBJ1-2; D unresolved. V dropped 6 bases and J dropped 2 bases, with 13 bases sitting between them. CDR1 SQVTM and CDR2 ANQGSEA come from the germline V gene. The CDR3 runs to 13 residues. CDR3 DNA: TGCAGCGTCGCCCCCCAGGTCAACTATGGCTACACCTTC. Protein: CSVAPQVNYGYTF.

The V call is TRBV7-8, the J call TRBJ2-1; 8 nucleotides line up with TRBD2. V was clipped by 1 base and J by 2 bases; unmatched bases: 1. This CDR3 is built from 15 residues. The germline V gene encodes CDR1 SGHVS and CDR2 FQNEAQ. The CDR3 DNA is TGTGCCAGCAGCTTAGGCGGGGGGCCCTACAATGAGCAGTTCTTC. Translated: CASSLGGGPYNEQFF.

This chain connects TRBV19 to TRBJ2-6; D might be TRBD1 (5 bases). V shed 7 bases and J shed 0 bases, with 13 bases lying between them. Germline values: CDR1 LNHDA, CDR2 SQIVND (reference sequence). The CDR3 length is 16 residues. In DNA form, the CDR3 reads TGTGCCAGTACCACAGGAACCTACTCTGGGGCCAACGTCCTGACTTTC. It yields the protein CASTTGTYSGANVLTF.

The chain has TRBV9 and TRBJ2-1, with D possibly matching TRBD2 (7 bases). Germline CDR1 reads SGDLS; CDR2 reads YYNGEE. V was pared by 0 bases and J by 8 bases, with 21 bases between. The CDR3 is 17 amino acids. CDR3 sequence reads: CASSVAWEGGPGDEQFF. The CDR3 coding sequence is TGTGCCAGCAGCGTAGCTTGGGAGGGGGGGCCAGGAGATGAGCAGTTCTTC.

The chain links TRBV3-1 (or the pseudogene TRBV3-2) to TRBJ1-5, with unresolved D. CDR1 LGHDT and CDR2 YNNKEL come from the germline V gene (reference sequence). Trimming took 0 bases from V and 6 from J, leaving 9 bases between them. The CDR3 is made up of 14 amino acids. The CDR3 region is CASSQDPVFQPQHF. In nucleotides, the CDR3 is TGTGCCAGCAGCCAAGATCCCGTGTTTCAGCCCCAGCATTTT.

V usage is TRBV12-3 or TRBV12-4 and J usage is TRBJ2-5; the D gene is possibly TRBD2 (6 bases). V was pared by 6 bases and J by 3 bases, with 11 bases between. The CDR3 extends over 13 amino acids. The CDR3 nucleotides read TGTGCCAGCAGCCGGGAGTCCAAAGAGACCCAGTACTTC. Amino acid sequence: CASSRESKETQYF.

The J gene is TRBJ1-4, the V gene TRBV18, with 9 bases aligning to TRBD1. There are 16 residues in the CDR3. The V and J ends lost 3 bases and 8 bases, in that order; junction bases with no gene match: 10. From germline, CDR1 is KGHSH and CDR2 LQKENI. CDR3 loop: CASSPQTGGFREKLFF. The CDR3 nucleotides read TGTGCCAGCTCACCGCAAACAGGGGGCTTCCGCGAAAAACTGTTTTTT. Variable domain in full (rest from reference TRBV18 and TRBJ1-4): NAGVMQNPRHLVRRRGQEARLRCSPMKGHSHVYWYRQLPEEGLKFMVYLQKENIIDESGMPKERFSAEFPKEGPSILRIQQVVRGDSAAYFCASSPQTGGFREKLFFGSGTQLSVL.

The chain links TRBV5-4 to TRBJ1-1; TRBD1 is a possible D gene (5 bases). This CDR3 spans 16 amino acids. The V and J ends lost 0 bases and 3 bases respectively, with 15 bases between them. Germline values: CDR1 SGHNT, CDR2 YYREEE (reference sequence). CDR3 residues: CASSLVHIAGDTEAFF. The CDR3 DNA reads TGTGCCAGCAGCTTGGTCCACATCGCGGGGGACACTGAAGCTTTCTTT.

With regard to this clone: This same CDR3 is encoded by further DNA sequences in the sample. The CDR3 sequence: CAWSGSYEQYF. The CDR3 bases are TGTGCCTGGAGTGGTAGCTACGAGCAGTACTTC. The chain carries TRBV30 and TRBJ2-7; D remains ambiguous. Germline V lookup: CDR1 GTSNPN, CDR2 SVGIG (reference sequence). The CDR3 totals 11 residues. V was clipped by 1 base and J by 3 bases, with 4 bases between them.

The chain is built from TRBV11-1 and TRBJ2-7, with D tentatively TRBD2 (5 bases). CDR3 length: 12 residues. From germline, CDR1 is SGHAT and CDR2 FQDESV (reference sequence). Trimming removed 6 bases from V and 6 bases from J, with 12 bases in between. CDR3 region: CASSGESREQYF. The CDR3 DNA sequence: TGTGCCAGCAGTGGGGAGTCCCGCGAGCAGTACTTC.

The rearrangement joins TRBV5-5 to TRBJ1-4, with D perhaps matching TRBD1 (6 bases). Germline V CDR1 and CDR2: SGHKS, YYEKEE (reference sequence). The CDR3 runs 13 residues. Trimming left V 5 bases short and J 5 bases short, with 10 bases between. CDR3 in amino acids: CASREQGNEKLFF. CDR3 in DNA: TGTGCCAGCAGGGAACAGGGAAATGAAAAACTGTTTTTT.

The rearrangement uses TRBV10-3 and TRBJ1-1; the match to TRBD1 covers 7 bases. The CDR3 totals 17 residues. Germline CDR1 is ENHRY and CDR2 is SYGVKD. After removal of 5 bases from V and 5 bases from J, the junction contained 17 bases not matched to a gene. This CDR3 is CAISQHGPTGTGTEAFF. CDR3 in DNA: TGTGCCATCAGTCAGCATGGACCGACAGGGACGGGGACTGAAGCTTTCTTT.

This chain uses TRBV11-2 with TRBJ2-1, with D possibly being TRBD2 (6 bases). This CDR3 has 12 residues. Trimming removed 5 bases from V and 15 bases from J, with 17 bases in between. Germline V gene data show CDR1 as SGHAT and CDR2 as FQNNGV. The CDR3 here is CASSLYSRRVFF. CDR3 DNA: TGTGCCAGCAGCCTATACTCCCGGAGGGTGTTCTTC.

The V call is TRBV28, the J call TRBJ1-1; D is unresolved. The CDR3 spans 12 residues. V was clipped by 4 bases and J by 9 bases, with 12 bases between them. The germline V gene encodes CDR1 MDHEN and CDR2 SYDVKM. DNA for the CDR3: TGTGCCAGCAGTTCCTGGGCCGGAAAAGCTTTCTTT. It yields the protein CASSSWAGKAFF.

The V call is TRBV19, the J call TRBJ1-1; the match to TRBD1 covers 7 bases. CDR3 length equals 14 residues. Trimming took 5 bases from V and 3 from J; bases not matched to a gene: 6. Germline CDR1 reads LNHDA; CDR2 reads SQIVND (reference sequence). The CDR3: CASSQYRGDTEAFF. The CDR3 DNA reads as TGTGCCAGTAGTCAATACAGGGGCGACACTGAAGCTTTCTTT.

This clone has just one count. The rearrangement links TRBV30 to TRBJ1-2, with no clear D. The V end was cut by 0 bases, the J end by 4 bases, with 12 bases between. In germline, CDR1 is GTSNPN, CDR2 SVGIG (reference sequence). CDR3 length: 14 residues. The CDR3 spells CAWSVVPDIYGYTF. The DNA for the CDR3 is TGTGCCTGGAGTGTAGTGCCCGACATCTATGGCTACACCTTC.

The chain links TRBV11-2 to TRBJ1-2; 10 bases agree with TRBD1. The V gene end was trimmed by 1 base and the J gene end by 6 bases; junction bases not matched to a gene: 5. Per germline, CDR1 SGHAT and CDR2 FQNNGV. This CDR3 has 15 residues. The CDR3 sequence: CASSLVGTGEDGYTF. The CDR3 coding sequence is TGTGCCAGCAGCTTAGTTGGGACAGGGGAGGATGGCTACACCTTC.